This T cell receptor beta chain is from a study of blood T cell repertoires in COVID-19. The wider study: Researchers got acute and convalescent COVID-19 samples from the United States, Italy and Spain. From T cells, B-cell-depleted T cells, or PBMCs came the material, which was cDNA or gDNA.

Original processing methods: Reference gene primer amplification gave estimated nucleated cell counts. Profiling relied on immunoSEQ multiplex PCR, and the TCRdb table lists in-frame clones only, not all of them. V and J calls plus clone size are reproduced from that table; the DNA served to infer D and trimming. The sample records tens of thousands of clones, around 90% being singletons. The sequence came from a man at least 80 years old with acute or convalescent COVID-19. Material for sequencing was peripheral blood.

The CDR3 sequence: CASSLDREFGQPQHF. CDR3 nucleotides: TGTGCCAGCAGCCTGGACAGGGAATTTGGTCAGCCCCAGCATTTT. The chain links TRBV6-5 to TRBJ1-5; 8 bases line up with TRBD1. The J segment lost 6 bases and the V segment lost 6 bases, leaving 10 bases of the junction unmatched. Germline V lookup: CDR1 MNHEY, CDR2 SVGAGI. The CDR3 sequence is 15 residues long.